Listed here are 22 T cell receptor beta chains from one sample, sequenced in a study of cytomegalovirus exposure and HLA in healthy donors. Assay: immunoSEQ multiplex PCR; the TCRdb copy retains only in-frame clones and omits some. The sample yields about 260,000 clones, 90% seen once. Sequencing used PBMCs. The receptors originated from a woman aged 25 to 45 in good health and CMV-seronegative.

The chain employs TRBV27 and TRBJ2-7; D is unclear. The CDR3 length is 14 residues. V gave up 6 bases and J gave up 2 bases, with 14 bases separating them. The germline CDR1 and CDR2 sequences are MNHEY and SMNVEV (reference sequence). CDR3: CASRRSATPYEQYF. The CDR3 nucleotides are TGTGCCAGCAGGAGGTCCGCGACCCCCTACGAGCAGTACTTC.

This chain uses TRBV7-6 with TRBJ2-1, with D possibly TRBD2 on 5 matching bases. The germline V and J ends were trimmed by 1 base and 5 bases, with 12 bases remaining between them. CDR1 is SGHVS, CDR2 FNYEAQ, per germline. The CDR3 consists of 15 residues. CDR3 coding DNA: TGTGCCAGCAGCTTAGTTGTGGGAGAGGACAATGAGCAGTTCTTC. It translates to CASSLVVGEDNEQFF.

The chain links TRBV6-5 to TRBJ1-3; 8 positions agree with TRBD1. With 6 bases clipped from V and 0 bases from J, the junction kept 4 bases outside the gene matches. The CDR3 loop spans 15 amino acids. CDR1 is MNHEY and CDR2 is SVGAGI in the germline V gene. This CDR3 is CASRGTGSSGNTIYF. As DNA, the CDR3 is TGTGCCAGCAGGGGGACAGGAAGCTCTGGAAACACCATATATTTT.

The V gene is TRBV28, the J gene TRBJ2-3; no definite D call. This CDR3 spans 12 amino acids. Germline lookup yields CDR1 MDHEN and CDR2 SYDVKM. V lost 3 bases to trimming and J lost 6 bases, with 7 bases between them. The CDR3 region is CASSLGPDTQYF. The CDR3, as DNA: TGTGCCAGCAGTTTGGGTCCCGATACGCAGTATTTT.

The chain combines TRBV2 with TRBJ1-2; TRBD1 matches at 9 bases. Germline V gene sequence: CDR1 SNHLY, CDR2 FYNNEI. The V segment lost 7 bases and the J segment 6 bases; nucleotides outside the gene matches: 12. This CDR3 has 15 amino acids. DNA for the CDR3: TGTGCCAGCATGACCGGGACAGGGTTCACTGATGGCTACACCTTC. Residues: CASMTGTGFTDGYTF. Using reference TRBV2 and TRBJ1-2 for the parts outside the CDR3, the full variable domain is EPEVTQTPSHQVTQMGQEVILRCVPISNHLYFYWYRQILGQKVEFLVSFYNNEISEKSEIFDDQFSVERPDGSNFTLKIRSTKLEDSAMYFCASMTGTGFTDGYTFGSGTRLTVV.

This chain uses TRBV6-5 with TRBJ2-7; the D gene is possibly TRBD2 (6 bases). Germline CDR1 MNHEY, CDR2 SVGAGI. The germline V and J ends were trimmed by 5 bases and 3 bases, with 17 bases remaining between them. The CDR3 loop spans 15 amino acids. CDR3 nucleotides: TGTGCCAGCAGTAGAAACCGGGACTTAGGCTACGAGCAGTACTTC. It is translated as CASSRNRDLGYEQYF.

This chain uses TRBV11-2 with TRBJ2-7; maybe TRBD2 (6 bases). In germline, CDR1 is SGHAT, CDR2 FQNNGV. This CDR3 contains 14 residues. V was pared by 2 bases and J by 4 bases, with 12 bases between. In nucleotides, the CDR3 is TGTGCCAGCAGCTTACGGGGGACGAGTTACGAGCAGTACTTC. Its translation is CASSLRGTSYEQYF.

V is TRBV27 and J is TRBJ2-3; 8 positions match TRBD2. V dropped 4 bases and J dropped 5; count of bases not matched to a gene: 11. The germline V gene encodes CDR1 MNHEY and CDR2 SMNVEV (reference sequence). The CDR3 sequence is 16 residues long. The CDR3 loop is CASSSPLREAKDTQYF. The DNA of the CDR3 is TGTGCCAGCAGTTCCCCTTTGCGGGAGGCAAAAGATACGCAGTATTTT.

This clone was seen just once. This sequence joins TRBV21-1 and TRBJ2-3; the table's D gene call, TRBD2, was not cross checked with the DNA. TRBV21-1 is assigned pseudogene status. The CDR3 runs 16 residues. Here the CDR3 reads CASSAPLAGRLDTQYF. The CDR3 coding sequence is TGTGCCAGCAGCGCGCCACTAGCGGGACGGCTAGATACGCAGTATTTT.

This sequence joins TRBV7-8 and TRBJ1-2; TRBD1 is a possible D gene (6 bases). The ends were cut back, 5 bases at V and 0 bases at J, with 13 bases in the middle. Germline V gene lookup returns CDR1 SGHVS and CDR2 FQNEAQ. CDR3 length: 15 residues. The CDR3 here is CASSTGQRTNYGYTF. The DNA of the CDR3 is TGTGCCAGCAGCACTGGACAGAGAACTAACTATGGCTACACCTTC.

On this clone itself: Sequence at one end of the junction differs from germline and may be a read error. The chain employs TRBV7-6 and TRBJ2-3, with 8 positions matching TRBD1. Looked up from germline, CDR1 is SGHVS and CDR2 is FNYEAQ. CDR3 length: 15 residues. The CDR3 spells CASSRGTGSTDTQYF. CDR3 nucleotide sequence: TGTGCCAGCAGCCGGGGGACAGGTAGCACCGATACGCAGTATTTT.

The genes are TRBV7-3 and TRBJ2-1, with unresolved D. Germline loops: CDR1 SGHTA, CDR2 FQGTGA. The ends were cut back, 2 bases at V and 6 bases at J, with 5 bases in the middle. The CDR3 covers 12 residues. CDR3 sequence (DNA): TGTGCCAGCAGCTTAGGATTCAATGAGCAGTTCTTC. Translated: CASSLGFNEQFF.

The chain carries TRBV28 and TRBJ2-7; TRBD1 or TRBD2 may be the D gene (6 bases each). Germline-derived CDR1 and CDR2 are MDHEN and SYDVKM. The CDR3 extends over 14 amino acids. Between the trimmed V and J ends, which lost 5 bases and 0 bases, there was a span of 11 bases. The CDR3 coding sequence is TGTGCCAGCAGTGACAGGACTAACTCCTACGAGCAGTACTTC. Its protein product is CASSDRTNSYEQYF.

This chain links TRBV7-9 with TRBJ2-3; possibly TRBD1 for D (6 bases). Trimming removed 5 bases from V and 4 bases from J, with 13 bases in between. The CDR3 has 14 residues. The germline V gene encodes CDR1 SEHNR and CDR2 FQNEAQ (reference sequence). The CDR3 coding sequence is TGTGCCAGCAGCACAGGACAGTACTCAGATACGCAGTATTTT. Translating it yields CASSTGQYSDTQYF.

CDR3 in DNA: TGTGCCAGCAGCCCGCGGGACCGAGCCAAAAACATTCAGTACTTC. It encodes CASSPRDRAKNIQYF. The V call is TRBV7-9, the J call TRBJ2-4; maybe TRBD2 (6 bases). The CDR3 loop spans 15 amino acids. Germline V CDR1 and CDR2: SEHNR, FQNEAQ (reference sequence). V was pared by 5 bases and J by 0 bases, with 11 bases between.

The V gene is TRBV27, the J gene TRBJ2-7, with 8 bases matching TRBD2. Unmatched junction bases numbered 6, after V lost 2 bases and J lost 6 bases. The germline V gene has CDR1 MNHEY and CDR2 SMNVEV (reference sequence). This CDR3 has 14 amino acids. CDR3 sequence reads: CASSLTAGDLEQYF. The CDR3 DNA follows: TGTGCCAGCAGTTTAACAGCGGGAGATCTCGAGCAGTACTTC.

J is TRBJ2-3 and V is TRBV13; 10 bases agree with TRBD1. Germline CDR1 and CDR2: PRHDT and FYEKMQ (reference sequence). The CDR3 is 15 residues long. J lost 3 bases, V lost 4 bases, and 4 bases had no gene match. CDR3 loop: CASSSGQGITDTQYF. In DNA form, the CDR3 reads TGTGCCAGCAGCTCGGGACAGGGGATAACAGATACGCAGTATTTT.

This sequence joins TRBV4-3 and TRBJ1-5; D call uncertain. V gave up 0 bases and J gave up 5 bases, with 14 bases separating them. CDR3 length equals 16 residues. Germline CDR1 LGHNA, CDR2 YSLEER. The CDR3 DNA reads TGCGCCAGCAGCCAAGATCGAATAGGGAACCATCAGCCCCAGCATTTT. This gives the protein CASSQDRIGNHQPQHF.

V gene TRBV13 combines with J gene TRBJ2-5; D gene uncertain. Germline V gene lookup returns CDR1 PRHDT and CDR2 FYEKMQ (reference sequence). CDR3 length: 11 residues. V was trimmed by 2 bases and J by 5 bases, leaving 3 bases between them. Written as DNA, the CDR3 is TGTGCCAGCAGCTTAATGGAGACCCAGTACTTC. Its protein product is CASSLMETQYF.

The chain employs TRBV5-6 and TRBJ2-3; D uncertain. Germline CDR1 SGHDT, CDR2 YYEEEE. The CDR3 is made up of 12 amino acids. V lost 3 bases, J lost 2 bases, and 4 bases lay in between. The CDR3 sequence is CASSYLTDTQYF. The CDR3 DNA follows: TGTGCCAGCAGCTACCTCACAGATACGCAGTATTTT.

The chain has TRBV6-5 and TRBJ2-3, with D possibly matching TRBD2 (5 bases). V lost 0 bases and J lost 8, with 15 bases in between. The CDR3 sequence is 15 residues long. Germline CDR1 and CDR2: MNHEY and SVGAGI. The chain's CDR3 is CASSYSSNKGGTQYF. CDR3 bases: TGTGCCAGCAGTTACTCGAGTAACAAAGGAGGTACGCAGTATTTT.

The chain combines TRBV10-3 with TRBJ2-2; 9 nucleotides match TRBD2. This CDR3 spans 17 amino acids. Germline CDR1 is ENHRY and CDR2 is SYGVKD. The V and J ends lost 2 bases and 3 bases, in that order; junction bases with no gene match: 7. CDR3 sequence: CAISEVAGVVDTGELFF. CDR3 coding DNA: TGTGCCATCAGTGAGGTAGCGGGAGTCGTGGACACCGGGGAGCTGTTTTTT.